The 16 T cell receptor beta chains given below trace back to one sample, sequenced in a study of cytomegalovirus exposure and HLA in healthy donors. Primers for the PCR totalled 60 Vbeta and 13 Jbeta. Clones were sequenced by immunoSEQ multiplex PCR, and TCRdb holds only the in-frame ones, with some missing. The sample lists about 120,000 clones; about 76% were seen once. Sample: PBMCs. The origin of the receptors is a woman aged 35 to 49 in good health and CMV-seronegative.

This clone was recorded only once. The genes are TRBV9 and TRBJ1-6, with D perhaps matching TRBD1 (6 bases). CDR1 is SGDLS and CDR2 is YYNGEE in the germline V gene. V dropped 3 bases and J dropped 7 bases, with 11 bases sitting between them. The CDR3 length is 14 residues. The CDR3 spells CASSATGSNSPLHF. CDR3 sequence (DNA): TGTGCCAGCAGCGCCACAGGGTCGAATTCACCCCTCCACTTT.

The gene calls are TRBV4-2 and TRBJ2-1; tentative D call: TRBD2 (6 bases). Germline V CDR1 and CDR2: LGHNA, YNFKEQ. V was cut by 3 bases and J by 7 bases, with 16 bases left in between. The CDR3 runs to 15 residues. The CDR3 bases are TGTGCCAGCAGCCACCGGGACTCGGACTCGAATGAGCAGTTCTTC. Protein: CASSHRDSDSNEQFF.

The chain couples TRBV6-1 to TRBJ2-3; no reliable D call. V was pared by 1 base and J by 0 bases, with 5 bases between. CDR1 MNHNS and CDR2 SASEGT come from the germline V gene. This CDR3 is 14 amino acids long. The CDR3 region is CASSEDSSTDTQYF. CDR3 coding DNA: TGTGCCAGCAGTGAAGACAGCAGCACAGATACGCAGTATTTT.

This clone was found a few times. The genes are TRBV11-2 and TRBJ1-4; D call uncertain. CDR3 length: 14 residues. V lost 5 bases, J lost 4 bases, and 11 bases lay in between. CDR1 and CDR2 (germline): SGHAT, FQNNGV. The CDR3 loop is CASSPNILNEKLFF. DNA of the CDR3: TGTGCCAGCAGCCCTAATATTCTTAATGAAAAACTGTTTTTT.

The rearrangement joins TRBV6-1 to TRBJ1-1; the D gene is possibly TRBD1 (5 bases). This CDR3 is built from 14 residues. V lost 11 bases to trimming and J lost 3 bases, with 19 bases between them. The V gene's germline CDR1 is MNHNS and CDR2 SASEGT. CDR3 residues: CALSGGSHDTEAFF. DNA of the CDR3: TGTGCCCTCAGCGGGGGATCGCATGACACTGAAGCTTTCTTT.

J is TRBJ2-7 and V is TRBV7-2, with 7 bases identical to TRBD1. The V and J ends lost 5 bases and 2 bases, in that order; junction bases with no gene match: 12. The CDR3 totals 16 residues. The germline V gene encodes CDR1 SGHTA and CDR2 FQGNSA. The CDR3 DNA reads as TGTGCCAGCAGCCCGTGGGACAGCCCTTCCACCTACGAGCAGTACTTC. Its protein is CASSPWDSPSTYEQYF.

As for this clone: The junction shows a germline mismatch at one end, possibly a read error. The chain has TRBV7-9 and TRBJ1-1; D remains ambiguous. Germline V gene lookup returns CDR1 SEHNR and CDR2 FQNEAQ (reference sequence). The CDR3 consists of 12 residues. This CDR3 reads CSSSPQDTEAFF. As DNA, the CDR3 is TGTTCCAGCAGCCCCCAGGACACTGAAGCTTTCTTT. The full variable domain, completed using reference TRBV7-9 and TRBJ1-1, is DTGVSQNPRHKITKRGQNVTFRCDPISEHNRLYWYRQTLGQGPEFLTYFQNEAQLEKSRLLSDRFSAERPKGSFSTLEIQRTEQGDSAMYLCSSSPQDTEAFFGQGTRLTVV.

This clone was observed once. This chain joins TRBV1 and TRBJ2-3; TRBD2 is the table's D call and was not checked against the DNA. TRBV1 is designated a pseudogene. This CDR3 is 15 amino acids long. The CDR3 sequence is CTSSQVSGGTDTQYF. As DNA, the CDR3 is TGCACCAGCAGCCAAGTTAGCGGGGGGACAGATACGCAGTATTTT.

This clone came up a few times. CDR3 residues: CASSFGGESYEQYF. The CDR3 region has the DNA TGTGCCAGCAGCTTTGGGGGCGAGTCCTACGAGCAGTACTTC. The V gene is TRBV7-6, the J gene TRBJ2-7; possible D gene TRBD1, 6 bases. V was shortened by 3 bases and J by 1 base, with 10 bases between the two germline ends. CDR1 is SGHVS and CDR2 is FNYEAQ in the germline V gene. The CDR3 is made up of 14 amino acids.

V gene TRBV4-2 combines with J gene TRBJ2-7, with 9 bases that match TRBD1. Germline CDR1 LGHNA, CDR2 YNFKEQ. This CDR3 spans 15 amino acids. V was pared by 3 bases and J by 7 bases, with 10 bases of the junction left unmatched. Written as DNA, the CDR3 is TGTGCCAGCAGCCAGCTAACAGGGGGCTCTTGGGAGCAGTACTTC. Protein sequence: CASSQLTGGSWEQYF.

The V and J genes are TRBV4-1 and TRBJ2-3; the match to TRBD2 covers 10 bases. Trimming removed 1 base from V and 0 bases from J; junction bases left unmatched: 1. The CDR3 contains 16 residues. CDR1 and CDR2 from the germline V gene are MGHRA and YSYEKL. The CDR3 loop reads CASSQGTSGSTDTQYF. The CDR3 bases are TGCGCCAGCAGCCAAGGGACTAGCGGTAGCACAGATACGCAGTATTTT.

In its sample, this clone was seen a few times. The chain recombines TRBV6-5 with TRBJ1-2; 7 nucleotides line up with TRBD1. Trimming took 6 bases from V and 5 from J; bases not matched to a gene: 3. Germline assignment: CDR1 MNHEY and CDR2 SVGAGI. The CDR3 extends over 12 amino acids. CDR3 loop: CASRDRKYGYTF. Written as DNA, the CDR3 is TGTGCCAGCAGGGACAGGAAATATGGCTACACCTTC.

The rearrangement links TRBV2 to TRBJ1-2, with D perhaps matching TRBD1 (5 bases). This CDR3 comprises 13 residues. Trimming pared 5 bases from V and 10 bases from J, leaving 17 bases between. Germline values: CDR1 SNHLY, CDR2 FYNNEI. The CDR3 loop reads CASSLTTAFDYTF. The CDR3 DNA reads as TGTGCCAGCAGTCTAACGACAGCGTTTGACTACACCTTC.

The V call is TRBV11-2, the J call TRBJ2-5; 10 bases are a match to TRBD1. V trimming: 2 bases; J trimming: 3 bases; junction bases outside the gene matches: 3. This CDR3 is built from 15 residues. Germline CDR1 SGHAT, CDR2 FQNNGV. CDR3 sequence: CASSLTGQGEETQYF. CDR3 DNA sequence: TGTGCCAGCAGCTTAACAGGACAGGGGGAAGAGACCCAGTACTTC.

The chain couples TRBV28 to TRBJ2-7, with 8 bases that match TRBD1. This CDR3 is 15 amino acids long. J gave up 2 bases and V 0 bases, and 3 bases lay outside the gene matches. Germline lookup yields CDR1 MDHEN and CDR2 SYDVKM. CDR3 bases: TGTGCCAGCAGTTTATGGCAGGGGGCTGCCTACGAGCAGTACTTC. This gives the protein CASSLWQGAAYEQYF.

The V call is TRBV5-8, the J call TRBJ1-1, with 7 bases aligning to TRBD1. There are 16 residues in the CDR3. V gave up 1 base and J gave up 0 bases; unmatched junction bases: 6. Germline assignment: CDR1 SGHTS and CDR2 YDEGEE. The CDR3 nucleotides read TGTGCCAGCAGCTTGTACGAGGGGGCCTTGAACACTGAAGCTTTCTTT. Translating it yields CASSLYEGALNTEAFF.